The 8 T cell receptor beta chains below come from one sample, sequenced in a study of technical replicates of blood from a few donors. Method: immunoSEQ multiplex PCR; TCRdb's copy keeps in-frame clones and lacks some. The data show 56,000 or so clones, with about 93% seen just once and 4.2% held by the top ten. The sequenced sample consisted of PBMCs. Source of these receptors: a human donor in good health. Some clones in this sample may be carry-over from other donors' samples.

This clone occurred once. The CDR3 loop is CASSIDRANRGNYGYTF. The CDR3 coding sequence is TGTGCCAGTAGTATAGATCGAGCTAACCGAGGCAACTATGGCTACACCTTC. This chain connects TRBV19 to TRBJ1-2; D remains unclear. CDR1 and CDR2 (germline): LNHDA, SQIVND (reference sequence). This CDR3 region has 17 residues. Trimming removed 0 bases from V and 2 bases from J, with 16 bases in between.

V usage is TRBV9 and J usage is TRBJ2-1; weak D call: TRBD1 (6 bases). Trimming left V 3 bases short and J 3 bases short, with 13 bases between. There are 15 residues in the CDR3. The germline V gene has CDR1 SGDLS and CDR2 YYNGEE. The CDR3 is CASSATGFHYNEQFF. The CDR3 DNA follows: TGTGCCAGCAGCGCGACAGGTTTTCACTACAATGAGCAGTTCTTC.

This chain uses TRBV25-1 with TRBJ2-2; D is perhaps TRBD1 (5 bases). Trimming took off 2 bases at V and 1 base at J, with 5 bases between the two ends. In germline, CDR1 is MGHDK, CDR2 SYGVNS. The CDR3 is made up of 14 amino acids. CDR3 loop: CASSETGNTGELFF. For the CDR3, the DNA is TGTGCCAGCAGTGAAACAGGGAACACCGGGGAGCTGTTTTTT.

The rearrangement uses TRBV5-1 and TRBJ2-7; unclear D gene. Looked up from germline, CDR1 is SGHRS and CDR2 is YFSETQ. The CDR3 consists of 13 residues. With 1 base removed from V and 3 bases from J, the gap between germline ends came to 8 bases. The CDR3 DNA reads TGCGCCAGCAGCTTGCGACCTAGCTACGAGCAGTACTTC. Translating it yields CASSLRPSYEQYF.

The chain combines TRBV19 with TRBJ1-1; 9 nucleotides align to TRBD1. The CDR3 covers 15 residues. The germline gives CDR1 LNHDA, CDR2 SQIVND (reference sequence). After removal of 5 bases from V and 3 bases from J, the junction contained 7 bases not matched to a gene. CDR3 sequence: CASSGDRVGDTEAFF. DNA of the CDR3: TGTGCCAGTAGTGGGGACAGGGTCGGGGACACTGAAGCTTTCTTT.

V is TRBV7-2 and J is TRBJ1-1; 9 nucleotides line up with TRBD1. Germline V gives CDR1 SGHTA, CDR2 FQGNSA. The V gene end was trimmed by 5 bases and the J gene end by 2 bases; junction bases not matched to a gene: 12. CDR3 length: 17 amino acids. Here the CDR3 reads CASSLGQGLFYNTEAFF. CDR3 nucleotides: TGTGCCAGCAGCCTTGGACAGGGGCTATTTTATAACACTGAAGCTTTCTTT.

The rearrangement joins TRBV7-2 to TRBJ2-5, with 10 bases matching TRBD2. The V gene's germline CDR1 is SGHTA and CDR2 FQGNSA. V lost 1 base and J lost 5; bases outside the gene matches: 4. CDR3 length equals 15 residues. In DNA form, the CDR3 reads TGTGCCAGCAGCTTAGTAGCGGGGGGTTTGGAGACCCAGTACTTC. Amino acids: CASSLVAGGLETQYF.

This chain links TRBV7-8 with TRBJ1-5; D gene uncertain. The V gene's germline CDR1 is SGHVS and CDR2 FQNEAQ. Trimming removed 1 base from V and 4 bases from J, with 14 bases in between. The CDR3 is 16 residues long. CDR3 sequence: CASSLDSRSGNQPQHF. The CDR3 nucleotides are TGTGCCAGCAGCTTAGATTCACGGAGCGGGAATCAGCCCCAGCATTTT.